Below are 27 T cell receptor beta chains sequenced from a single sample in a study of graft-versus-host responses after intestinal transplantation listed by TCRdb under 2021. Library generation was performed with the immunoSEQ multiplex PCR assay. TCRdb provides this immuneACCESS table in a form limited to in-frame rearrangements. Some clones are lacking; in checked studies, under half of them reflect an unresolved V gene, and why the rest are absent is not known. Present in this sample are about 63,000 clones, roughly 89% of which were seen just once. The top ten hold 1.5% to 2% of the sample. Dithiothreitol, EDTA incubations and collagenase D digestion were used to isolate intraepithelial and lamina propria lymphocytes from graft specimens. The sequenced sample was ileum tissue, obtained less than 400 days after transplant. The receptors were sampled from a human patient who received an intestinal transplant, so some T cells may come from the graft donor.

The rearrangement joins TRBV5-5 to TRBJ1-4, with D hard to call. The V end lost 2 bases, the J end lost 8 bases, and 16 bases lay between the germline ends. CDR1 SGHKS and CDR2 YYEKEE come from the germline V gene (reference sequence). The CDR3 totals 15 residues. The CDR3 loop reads CASSFDSEPGEKLFF. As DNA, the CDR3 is TGTGCCAGCAGCTTCGATTCGGAACCGGGGGAAAAACTGTTTTTT. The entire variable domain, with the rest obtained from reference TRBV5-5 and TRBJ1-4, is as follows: DAGVTQSPTHLIKTRGQQVTLRCSPISGHKSVSWYQQVLGQGPQFIFQYYEKEERGRGNFPDRFSARQFPNYSSELNVNALLLGDSALYLCASSFDSEPGEKLFFGSGTQLSVL.

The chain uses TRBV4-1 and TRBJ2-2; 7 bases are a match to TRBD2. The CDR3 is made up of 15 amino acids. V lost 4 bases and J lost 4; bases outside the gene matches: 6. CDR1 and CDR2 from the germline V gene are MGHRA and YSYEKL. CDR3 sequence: CASSPGGSGTGELFF. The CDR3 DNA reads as TGCGCCAGCAGCCCGGGCGGGAGTGGCACCGGGGAGCTGTTTTTT.

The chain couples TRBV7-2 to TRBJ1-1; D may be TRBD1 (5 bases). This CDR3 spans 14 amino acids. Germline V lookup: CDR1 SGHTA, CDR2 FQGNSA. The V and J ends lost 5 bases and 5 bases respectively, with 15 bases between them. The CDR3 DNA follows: TGTGCCAGCAGCCCCCCTGGGGGGTGGACTGAAGCTTTCTTT. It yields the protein CASSPPGGWTEAFF.

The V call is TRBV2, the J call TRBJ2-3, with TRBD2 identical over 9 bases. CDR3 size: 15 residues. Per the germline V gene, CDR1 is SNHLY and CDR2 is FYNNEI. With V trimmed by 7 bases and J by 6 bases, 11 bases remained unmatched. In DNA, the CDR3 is TGTGCCAGCACCAGCGGGGGGCCCCTGGGGGATACGCAGTATTTT. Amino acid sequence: CASTSGGPLGDTQYF.

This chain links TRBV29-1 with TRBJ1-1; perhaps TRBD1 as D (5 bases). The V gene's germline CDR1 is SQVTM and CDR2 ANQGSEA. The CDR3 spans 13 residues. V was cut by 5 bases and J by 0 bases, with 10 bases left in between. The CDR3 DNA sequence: TGCAGCGTTCAAGGGGTTGTGAACACTGAAGCTTTCTTT. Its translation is CSVQGVVNTEAFF. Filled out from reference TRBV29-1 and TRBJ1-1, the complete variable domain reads SAVISQKPSRDICQRGTSLTIQCQVDSQVTMMFWYRQQPGQSLTLIATANQGSEATYESGFVIDKFPISRPNLTFSTLTVSNMSPEDSSIYLCSVQGVVNTEAFFGQGTRLTVV.

CDR3 in DNA: TGCGCCAGCAGCTTGGGGGACAGCCTCTACGAGCAGTACTTC. Its protein is CASSLGDSLYEQYF. The chain recombines TRBV5-1 with TRBJ2-7; 7 nucleotides line up with TRBD1. The V and J ends lost 0 bases and 3 bases, in that order; junction bases with no gene match: 3. This CDR3 is 14 amino acids long. Germline V gene lookup returns CDR1 SGHRS and CDR2 YFSETQ.

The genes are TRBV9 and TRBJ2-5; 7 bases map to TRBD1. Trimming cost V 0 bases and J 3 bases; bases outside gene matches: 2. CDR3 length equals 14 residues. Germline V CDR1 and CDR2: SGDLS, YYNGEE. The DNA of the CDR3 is TGTGCCAGCAGCGTAGGGGACAGCGAAGAGACCCAGTACTTC. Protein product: CASSVGDSEETQYF.

Here the CDR3 DNA reads TGTGCCAGCAGCAAAAACACCGGGGAGCTGTTTTTT. This codes for CASSKNTGELFF. The chain recombines TRBV21-1 with TRBJ2-2. TRBV21-1 is assigned pseudogene status. The CDR3 is made up of 12 amino acids.

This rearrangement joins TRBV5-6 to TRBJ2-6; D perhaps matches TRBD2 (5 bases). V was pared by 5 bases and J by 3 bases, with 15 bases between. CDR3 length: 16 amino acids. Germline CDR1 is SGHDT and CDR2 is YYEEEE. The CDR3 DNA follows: TGTGCCAGCAGTCTGCGGGTAGGGATTGGGGCCAACGTCCTGACTTTC. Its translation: CASSLRVGIGANVLTF.

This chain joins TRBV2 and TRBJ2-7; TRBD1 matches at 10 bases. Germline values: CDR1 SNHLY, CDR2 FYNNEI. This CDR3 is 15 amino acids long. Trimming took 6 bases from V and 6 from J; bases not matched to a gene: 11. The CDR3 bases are TGTGCCAGCAGGCGACCGGGACAGGGGCGCCTCGAGCAGTACTTC. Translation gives CASRRPGQGRLEQYF.

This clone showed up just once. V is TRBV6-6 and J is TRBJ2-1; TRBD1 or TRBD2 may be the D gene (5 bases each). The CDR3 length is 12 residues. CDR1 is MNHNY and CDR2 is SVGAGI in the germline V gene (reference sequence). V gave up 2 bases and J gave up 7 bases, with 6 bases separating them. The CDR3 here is CASSYGGNEQFF. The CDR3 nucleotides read TGTGCCAGCAGTTACGGGGGAAATGAGCAGTTCTTC.

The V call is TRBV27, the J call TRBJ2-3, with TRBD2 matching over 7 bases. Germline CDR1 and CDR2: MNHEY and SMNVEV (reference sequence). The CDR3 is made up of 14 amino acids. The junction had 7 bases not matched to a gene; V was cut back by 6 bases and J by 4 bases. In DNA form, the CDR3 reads TGTGCCAGCAGCCAAATCGGACTAGCAGATACGCAGTATTTT. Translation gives CASSQIGLADTQYF.

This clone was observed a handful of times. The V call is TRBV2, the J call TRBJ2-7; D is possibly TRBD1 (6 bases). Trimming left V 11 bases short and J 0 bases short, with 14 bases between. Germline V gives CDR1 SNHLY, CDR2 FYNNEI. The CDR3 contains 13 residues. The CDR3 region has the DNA TGTGCCGGACTCCGGGACAACTCCTACGAGCAGTACTTC. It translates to CAGLRDNSYEQYF.

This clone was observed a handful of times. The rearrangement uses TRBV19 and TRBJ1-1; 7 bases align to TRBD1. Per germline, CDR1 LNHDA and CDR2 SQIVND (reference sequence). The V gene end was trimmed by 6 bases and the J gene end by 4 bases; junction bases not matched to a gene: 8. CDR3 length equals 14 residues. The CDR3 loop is CASRAQGGGTEAFF. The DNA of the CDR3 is TGTGCCAGTAGGGCCCAGGGGGGAGGCACTGAAGCTTTCTTT.

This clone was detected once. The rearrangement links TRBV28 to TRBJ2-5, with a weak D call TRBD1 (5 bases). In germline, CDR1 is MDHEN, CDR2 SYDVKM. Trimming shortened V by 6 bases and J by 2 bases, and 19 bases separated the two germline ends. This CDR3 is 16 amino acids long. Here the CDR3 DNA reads TGTGCCAGCAGATACACCTCCCGACAGATACAAGAGACCCAGTACTTC. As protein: CASRYTSRQIQETQYF.

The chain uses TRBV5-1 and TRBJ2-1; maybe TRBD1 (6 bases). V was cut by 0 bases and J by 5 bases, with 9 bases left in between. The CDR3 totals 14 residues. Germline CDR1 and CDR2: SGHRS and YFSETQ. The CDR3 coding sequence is TGCGCCAGCAGCTTGGTGGCAGGGGACAATGAGCAGTTCTTC. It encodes CASSLVAGDNEQFF.

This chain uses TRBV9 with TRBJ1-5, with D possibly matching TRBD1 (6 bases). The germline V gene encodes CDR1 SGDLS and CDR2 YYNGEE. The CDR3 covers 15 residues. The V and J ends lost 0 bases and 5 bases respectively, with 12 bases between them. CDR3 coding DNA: TGTGCCAGCAGCGTAGGGGGGGGCGCAGATCAGCCCCAGCATTTT. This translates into CASSVGGGADQPQHF.

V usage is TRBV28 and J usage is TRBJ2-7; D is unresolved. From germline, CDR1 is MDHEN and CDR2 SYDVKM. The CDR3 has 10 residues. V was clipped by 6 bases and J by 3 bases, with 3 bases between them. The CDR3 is CASSNYEQYF. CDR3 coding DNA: TGTGCCAGCAGCAACTACGAGCAGTACTTC.

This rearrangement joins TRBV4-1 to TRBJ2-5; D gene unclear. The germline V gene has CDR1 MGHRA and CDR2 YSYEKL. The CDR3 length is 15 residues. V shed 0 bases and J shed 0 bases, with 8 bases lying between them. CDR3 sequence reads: CASSQDSGYQETQYF. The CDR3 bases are TGCGCCAGCAGCCAAGATTCCGGGTACCAAGAGACCCAGTACTTC.

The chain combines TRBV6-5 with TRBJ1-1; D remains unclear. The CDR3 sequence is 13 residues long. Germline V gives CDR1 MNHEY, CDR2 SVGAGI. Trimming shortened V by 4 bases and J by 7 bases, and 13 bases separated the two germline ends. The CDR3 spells CASSFPAIFEAFF. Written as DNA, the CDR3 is TGTGCCAGCAGTTTCCCGGCCATCTTTGAAGCTTTCTTT.

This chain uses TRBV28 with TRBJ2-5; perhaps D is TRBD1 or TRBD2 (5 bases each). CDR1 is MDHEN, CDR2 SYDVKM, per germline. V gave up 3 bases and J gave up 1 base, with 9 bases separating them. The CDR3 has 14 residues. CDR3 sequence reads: CASSFRDPQETQYF. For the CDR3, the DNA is TGTGCCAGCAGTTTTCGGGACCCCCAAGAGACCCAGTACTTC.

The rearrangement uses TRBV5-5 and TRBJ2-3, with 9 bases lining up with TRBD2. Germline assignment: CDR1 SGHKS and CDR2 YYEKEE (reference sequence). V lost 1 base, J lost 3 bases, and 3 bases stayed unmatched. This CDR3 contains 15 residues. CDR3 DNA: TGTGCCAGCAGCTTGAACGCGGGGGGGACAGATACGCAGTATTTT. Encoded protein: CASSLNAGGTDTQYF.

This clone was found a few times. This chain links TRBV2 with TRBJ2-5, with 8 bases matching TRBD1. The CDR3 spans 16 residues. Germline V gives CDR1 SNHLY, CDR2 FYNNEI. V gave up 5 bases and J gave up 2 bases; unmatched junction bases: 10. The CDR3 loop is CASSQRTGREQETQYF. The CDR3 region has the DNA TGTGCCAGCAGTCAACGGACAGGGCGGGAACAAGAGACCCAGTACTTC.

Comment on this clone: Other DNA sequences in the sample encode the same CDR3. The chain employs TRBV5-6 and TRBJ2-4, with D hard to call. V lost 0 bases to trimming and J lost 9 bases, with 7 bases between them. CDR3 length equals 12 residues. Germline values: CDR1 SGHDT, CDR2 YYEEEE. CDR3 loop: CASSLDGSIQYF. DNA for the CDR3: TGTGCCAGCAGCTTGGACGGAAGCATTCAGTACTTC.

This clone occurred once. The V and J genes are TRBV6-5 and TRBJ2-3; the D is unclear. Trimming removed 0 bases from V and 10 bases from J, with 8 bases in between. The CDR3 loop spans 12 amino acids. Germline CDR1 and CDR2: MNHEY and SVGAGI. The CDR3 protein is CASSYSGGAQYF. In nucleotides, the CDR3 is TGTGCCAGCAGTTACTCAGGTGGGGCGCAGTATTTT.

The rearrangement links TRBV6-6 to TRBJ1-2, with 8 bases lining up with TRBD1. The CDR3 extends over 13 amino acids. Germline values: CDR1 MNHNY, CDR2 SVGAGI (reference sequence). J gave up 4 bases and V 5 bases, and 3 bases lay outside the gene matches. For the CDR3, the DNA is TGTGCCAGCAGTCGGGACAGGATCTATGGCTACACCTTC. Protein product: CASSRDRIYGYTF.

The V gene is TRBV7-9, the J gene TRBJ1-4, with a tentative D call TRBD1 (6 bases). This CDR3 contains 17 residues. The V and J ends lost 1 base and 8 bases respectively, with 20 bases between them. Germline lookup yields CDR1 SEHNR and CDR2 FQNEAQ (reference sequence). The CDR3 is CASSLGTRPTGREKLFF. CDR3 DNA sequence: TGTGCCAGCAGCTTAGGGACGAGGCCAACAGGGCGAGAAAAACTGTTTTTT.